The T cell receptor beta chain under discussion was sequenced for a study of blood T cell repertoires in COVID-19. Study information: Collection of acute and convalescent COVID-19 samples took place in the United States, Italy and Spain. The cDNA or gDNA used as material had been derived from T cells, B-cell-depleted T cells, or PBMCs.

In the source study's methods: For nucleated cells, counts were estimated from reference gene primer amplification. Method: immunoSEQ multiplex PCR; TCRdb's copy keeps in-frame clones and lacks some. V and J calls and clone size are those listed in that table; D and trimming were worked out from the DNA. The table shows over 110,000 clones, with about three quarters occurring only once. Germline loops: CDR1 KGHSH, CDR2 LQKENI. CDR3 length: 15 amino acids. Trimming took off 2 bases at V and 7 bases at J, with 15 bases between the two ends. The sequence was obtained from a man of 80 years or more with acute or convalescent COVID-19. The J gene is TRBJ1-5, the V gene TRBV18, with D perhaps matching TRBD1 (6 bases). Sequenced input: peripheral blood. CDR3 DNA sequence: TGTGCCAGCTCACCATTAGGGGGTAGGAACCAGCCCCAGCATTTT. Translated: CASSPLGGRNQPQHF. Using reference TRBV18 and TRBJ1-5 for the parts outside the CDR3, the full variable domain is NAGVMQNPRHLVRRRGQEARLRCSPMKGHSHVYWYRQLPEEGLKFMVYLQKENIIDESGMPKERFSAEFPKEGPSILRIQQVVRGDSAAYFCASSPLGGRNQPQHFGDGTRLSIL.